The 30 T cell receptor beta chains presented below share a single source sample, sequenced in a study of blood T cells in healthy people across ages. Combining a sample-barcoded 5' primer with a J-beta primer mix, a second PCR ran for roughly 6 to 11 cycles. MiXCR, applied by TCRdb to the 5' RACE reads, yields one record per CDR3 protein. The data hold over 450,000 distinct CDR3 sequences, with around 24% observed a single time. In addition, the sample was reused for a study of T cells of mothers and their children.

The sample consisted of blood. These receptors all stem from a boy aged 5-17 years in good health.

The J gene is TRBJ2-5, the V gene TRBV20-1, with D hard to call. CDR3 length: 14 amino acids. CDR1 DFQATT and CDR2 SNEGSKA come from the germline V gene (reference sequence). The V end lost 1 base, the J end lost 1 base, and 10 bases lay between the germline ends. CDR3: CSARVVVGQETQYF. In DNA, the CDR3 is TGCAGTGCTAGAGTTGTTGTCGGCCAAGAGACCCAGTACTTC.

The chain carries TRBV7-6 and TRBJ2-5; D is unresolved. The germline V and J ends were trimmed by 1 base and 3 bases, with 12 bases remaining between them. Germline V CDR1 and CDR2: SGHVS, FNYEAQ. The CDR3 is 15 amino acids. Here the CDR3 DNA reads TGTGCCAGCAGCTTAGGGGTCCGGATCGAAGAGACCCAGTACTTC. This codes for CASSLGVRIEETQYF.

Concerning this clonotype itself: Mismatch with germline at one junction end may stem from a read error. The V and J genes are TRBV6-5 and TRBJ1-4; the D gene is possibly TRBD1 (5 bases). The CDR3 contains 14 residues. Germline V gene lookup returns CDR1 MNHEY and CDR2 SVGAGI. CDR3 loop: CANSYSSGHEKLFF. Here the CDR3 DNA reads TGTGCCAACAGTTACTCGTCAGGGCATGAAAAACTGTTTTTT.

This clonotype was seen a few times. The chain combines TRBV5-1 with TRBJ1-2; 7 bases align to TRBD1. The V gene's germline CDR1 is SGHRS and CDR2 YFSETQ. The length of the CDR3 is 13 residues. With 2 bases clipped from V and 8 bases from J, the junction kept 6 bases outside the gene matches. The CDR3 DNA follows: TGCGCCAGCAGCTTCCGGGACAGACAGGGCTACACCTTC. The encoded protein is CASSFRDRQGYTF.

This clonotype has just a few counts. The V and J genes are TRBV20-1 and TRBJ1-2; tentative D call: TRBD1 (5 bases). Germline CDR1 is DFQATT and CDR2 is SNEGSKA (reference sequence). The CDR3 has 13 residues. Trimming shortened V by 3 bases and J by 3 bases, and 11 bases separated the two germline ends. This CDR3 reads CSASWKGHYGYTF. Here the CDR3 DNA reads TGCAGTGCTAGTTGGAAGGGGCACTATGGCTACACCTTC.

This clonotype has at least ten counts. The V call is TRBV3-1, the J call TRBJ2-2; D is perhaps TRBD1 or TRBD2 (5 bases each). The V end was cut by 6 bases, the J end by 1 base, with 18 bases between. The germline gives CDR1 LGHDT, CDR2 YNNKEL (reference sequence). The CDR3 length is 17 residues. The CDR3 protein is CASRAPAGTVNTGELFF. The CDR3 bases are TGTGCCAGCAGGGCCCCGGCCGGGACCGTGAACACCGGGGAGCTGTTTTTT.

The chain is built from TRBV11-2 and TRBJ2-5; D is possibly TRBD1 or TRBD2 (5 bases each). The germline V and J ends were trimmed by 3 bases and 5 bases, with 19 bases remaining between them. Germline-derived CDR1 and CDR2 are SGHAT and FQNNGV. This CDR3 contains 16 residues. CDR3 in amino acids: CASSLGDPLATETQYF. The CDR3 DNA follows: TGTGCCAGCAGCTTGGGGGACCCCCTAGCTACGGAGACCCAGTACTTC. The full variable domain, rest sourced from reference TRBV11-2 and TRBJ2-5, is EAGVAQSPRYKIIEKRQSVAFWCNPISGHATLYWYQQILGQGPKLLIQFQNNGVVDDSQLPKDRFSAERLKGVDSTLKIQPAKLEDSAVYLCASSLGDPLATETQYFGPGTRLLVL.

On this clonotype: An end of the junction does not agree with germline; a read error may underlie this. The V call is TRBV12-3 or TRBV12-4, the J call TRBJ2-1; D unresolved. The CDR3 covers 17 residues. CDR3 loop: CASSPSVGQSSHNEQFF. The DNA of the CDR3 is TGTGCCAGCAGTCCGTCGGTCGGGCAGAGCTCCCACAATGAGCAGTTCTTC.

The CDR3 region has the DNA TGTGCCAGCAGTCCTTCCGGGCGGGAGGATATCGGGGAGCTGTTTTTT. Encoded protein: CASSPSGREDIGELFF. The genes are TRBV28 and TRBJ2-2; 8 nucleotides match TRBD2. This CDR3 has 16 residues. Trimming took 5 bases from V and 7 from J; bases not matched to a gene: 12. CDR1 MDHEN and CDR2 SYDVKM come from the germline V gene.

This clonotype was seen a few times. V and J are TRBV10-3 and TRBJ1-5, with D possibly being TRBD1 (6 bases). Trimming removed 10 bases at V and 2 bases at J, with 18 bases between. The CDR3 sequence is 15 residues long. In germline, CDR1 is ENHRY, CDR2 SYGVKD. The CDR3 DNA reads TGTGCCACTCAACGGGGGGCGTGGGGCAATCAGCCCCAGCATTTT. It specifies CATQRGAWGNQPQHF.

In the case of this clonotype: At one boundary the junction diverges from the germline segment, which might be a read error. J is TRBJ1-1 and V is TRBV2; D possibly corresponds to TRBD1 (5 bases). Germline V gene data show CDR1 as SNHLY and CDR2 as FYNNEI. CDR3 length: 13 residues. The CDR3 protein is CARPTVDGTDAFF. The CDR3, as DNA: TGTGCCAGGCCGACGGTGGACGGGACTGACGCTTTCTTT.

J is TRBJ2-2 and V is TRBV20-1; either TRBD1 or TRBD2 may fit D (5 bases each). This CDR3 spans 18 amino acids. Trimming removed 4 bases at V and 3 bases at J, with 24 bases between. Per the germline V gene, CDR1 is DFQATT and CDR2 is SNEGSKA (reference sequence). The CDR3 DNA reads TGCAGTGCTAATAGGGACCCGGCGAACAGGCGTTACACCGGGGAGCTGTTTTTT. Amino acids: CSANRDPANRRYTGELFF.

In nucleotides, the CDR3 is TGCGCCAGCAGCTTGGCCGGACAGGGGATCTATGGCTACACCTTC. Translated, it gives CASSLAGQGIYGYTF. The chain couples TRBV5-1 to TRBJ1-2, with TRBD1 matching 9 bases. CDR3 length equals 15 residues. The germline gives CDR1 SGHRS, CDR2 YFSETQ. With 0 bases clipped from V and 4 bases from J, the junction kept 4 bases outside the gene matches.

The chain couples TRBV4-2 to TRBJ2-4; 8 positions agree with TRBD1. Germline V gives CDR1 LGHNA, CDR2 YNFKEQ. Germline trimming cut 0 bases from V and 0 bases from J; bases unmatched to any gene: 13. This CDR3 has 20 amino acids. The CDR3 loop is CASSQEGTNPRGLAKNIQYF. CDR3 nucleotides: TGTGCCAGCAGCCAAGAGGGAACCAATCCCAGGGGGCTAGCCAAAAACATTCAGTACTTC.

This clonotype has more than one count but fewer than ten. Germline is not matched at one junction end, which may reflect a read error. This chain connects TRBV6-1 to TRBJ2-3; 7 bases are shared with TRBD1. Germline lookup yields CDR1 MNHNS and CDR2 SASEGT. CDR3 length equals 13 residues. CDR3 loop: CASSTGAVDTQYF. CDR3 in DNA: TGTGCCAGCAGTACAGGGGCGGTGGATACGCAGTACTTT.

The rearrangement joins TRBV7-2 to TRBJ1-2, with 7 positions matching TRBD1. The length of the CDR3 is 14 residues. Germline V gene data show CDR1 as SGHTA and CDR2 as FQGNSA. J lost 4 bases, V lost 5 bases, and 7 bases had no gene match. The CDR3 reads CASSHGQELYGYTF. CDR3 coding DNA: TGTGCCAGCAGCCACGGACAGGAACTCTATGGCTACACCTTC. The full variable domain, with the rest looked up from reference TRBV7-2 and TRBJ1-2, is GAGVSQSPSNKVTEKGKDVELRCDPISGHTALYWYRQSLGQGLEFLIYFQGNSAPDKSGLPSDRFSAERTGGSVSTLTIQRTQQEDSAVYLCASSHGQELYGYTFGSGTRLTVV.

The gene calls are TRBV4-1 and TRBJ2-1; D perhaps matches TRBD1 (6 bases). The end of the DNA aligns better with TRBJ2-7, so the J call may be wrong. This CDR3 region has 13 residues. Per the germline V gene, CDR1 is MGHRA and CDR2 is YSYEKL. The CDR3 loop reads CASSQGLRGEQYF. CDR3 coding DNA: TGCGCCAGCAGCCAAGGTCTCAGGGGCGAGCAGTACTTC.

This clonotype occurred a few times. The chain recombines TRBV25-1 with TRBJ1-2; D is uncertain. The CDR3 is 14 amino acids. The germline V gene encodes CDR1 MGHDK and CDR2 SYGVNS. The V end was cut by 2 bases, the J end by 3 bases, with 10 bases between. In DNA, the CDR3 is TGTGCCAGCAGTGAAGGAGGGTTGTACTATGGCTACACCTTC. Its protein is CASSEGGLYYGYTF.

This clonotype was detected only a few times. The chain couples TRBV28 to TRBJ2-7; TRBD1 aligns across 7 bases. The CDR3 has 15 amino acids. The ends lost 3 bases at V and 2 bases at J; junction bases unmatched: 7. Germline values: CDR1 MDHEN, CDR2 SYDVKM. CDR3 coding DNA: TGTGCCAGCAGTTTCCCAGACAGGGTTGCCTACGAGCAGTACTTC. Its translation: CASSFPDRVAYEQYF.

This chain connects TRBV28 to TRBJ2-7; TRBD1 matches 7 bases. The CDR3 has 13 amino acids. V lost 5 bases, J lost 6 bases, and 7 bases stayed unmatched. Germline lookup yields CDR1 MDHEN and CDR2 SYDVKM. CDR3 DNA: TGTGCCAGCAGTATACAGGGGATTCGCGAGCAGTACTTC. This gives the protein CASSIQGIREQYF.

V is TRBV7-3 and J is TRBJ2-1; TRBD1 agrees at 7 bases. This CDR3 region has 15 residues. The V and J ends lost 2 bases and 3 bases, in that order; junction bases with no gene match: 4. The germline gives CDR1 SGHTA, CDR2 FQGTGA. The CDR3 DNA reads as TGTGCCAGCAGCTTAGAAGGGGGCTTCTACAATGAGCAGTTCTTC. Residues: CASSLEGGFYNEQFF. Together with reference TRBV7-3 and TRBJ2-1, the CDR3 gives the full variable domain: GAGVSQTPSNKVTEKGKYVELRCDPISGHTALYWYRQSLGQGPEFLIYFQGTGAADDSGLPNDRFFAVRPEGSVSTLKIQRTERGDSAVYLCASSLEGGFYNEQFFGPGTRLTVL.

V and J are TRBV2 and TRBJ2-1; perhaps D is TRBD1 or TRBD2 (7 bases each). The length of the CDR3 is 13 residues. Per germline, CDR1 SNHLY and CDR2 FYNNEI. V lost 10 bases to trimming and J lost 8 bases, with 18 bases between them. CDR3 in DNA: TGTGCCACCAGGGGGGGTGGGCTCGATGAGCAGTTCTTC. Protein sequence: CATRGGGLDEQFF.

This clonotype was picked up a small number of times. V and J are TRBV12-3 or TRBV12-4 and TRBJ2-5; perhaps TRBD1 as D (5 bases). Trimming removed 7 bases from V and 9 bases from J, with 15 bases in between. This CDR3 comprises 12 residues. In nucleotides, the CDR3 is TGTGCCAGCAACGCCGATCAGGGCCCCCAGTACTTC. It yields the protein CASNADQGPQYF.

This clonotype has a handful of counts. The V call is TRBV7-3, the J call TRBJ2-2; no definite D call. Per the germline V gene, CDR1 is SGHTA and CDR2 is FQGTGA. The CDR3 extends over 12 amino acids. Deletions cut 1 base from V and 6 bases from J, with 3 bases between. CDR3 DNA: TGTGCCAGCAGCTTAAGTTCCGGGGAGCTGTTTTTT. Translated, it gives CASSLSSGELFF.

This clonotype was seen only a few times. V gene TRBV7-2 combines with J gene TRBJ2-3, with 7 bases that match TRBD2. The ends lost 5 bases at V and 0 bases at J; junction bases unmatched: 8. The germline V gene has CDR1 SGHTA and CDR2 FQGNSA. The CDR3 sequence is 16 residues long. The CDR3 DNA sequence: TGTGCCAGCAGCGAGCGGGGCGGGATGAGCACAGATACGCAGTATTTT. Translating it yields CASSERGGMSTDTQYF.

In this sample, this clonotype turned up a few times. The genes are TRBV19 and TRBJ1-5, with no clear D. Trimming stripped 4 bases from V and 6 bases from J, with 16 bases between. The CDR3 is 15 amino acids. Per germline, CDR1 LNHDA and CDR2 SQIVND (reference sequence). The CDR3 coding sequence is TGTGCCAGTAGTACTCCGGGCTTGACGGGTCAGCCCCAGCATTTT. Protein product: CASSTPGLTGQPQHF.

The chain couples TRBV28 to TRBJ1-5; possibly TRBD1 for D (6 bases). The CDR3 sequence is 13 residues long. Trimming cost V 10 bases and J 4 bases, with 14 bases left between them. The V gene's germline CDR1 is MDHEN and CDR2 SYDVKM. CDR3 sequence (DNA): TGTGCCAACACCTGGGACATGAATCAGCCCCAGCATTTT. This codes for CANTWDMNQPQHF.

This clonotype was seen only a few times. This chain connects TRBV10-3 to TRBJ2-3, with 8 bases fitting TRBD1. The CDR3 is made up of 14 amino acids. Germline CDR1 ENHRY, CDR2 SYGVKD. V was clipped by 3 bases and J by 3 bases; unmatched bases: 2. The CDR3 region is CAISDRTGTDTQYF. CDR3 nucleotides: TGTGCCATCAGTGACCGGACAGGGACAGATACGCAGTATTTT.

J is TRBJ2-7 and V is TRBV20-1, with D tentatively TRBD1 (6 bases). V was cut by 5 bases and J by 0 bases, with 17 bases left in between. Germline loops: CDR1 DFQATT, CDR2 SNEGSKA (reference sequence). The CDR3 spans 15 residues. This CDR3 is CSAQKATGISYEQYF. In nucleotides, the CDR3 is TGCAGTGCTCAAAAGGCCACAGGGATCTCCTACGAGCAGTACTTC.

This clonotype turned up a few times. The chain is built from TRBV29-1 and TRBJ2-7; D is possibly TRBD2 (5 bases). Germline-derived CDR1 and CDR2 are SQVTM and ANQGSEA. V was trimmed by 5 bases and J by 6 bases, leaving 11 bases between them. There are 11 residues in the CDR3. The DNA of the CDR3 is TGCAGCGTTCGGGGATCGAGCGAGCAGTACTTC. It encodes CSVRGSSEQYF.